Below, one T cell receptor (beta chain) is given with its context. Per the original data handling: The authors estimated nucleated cell counts from reference gene primer amplification. The protocol was immunoSEQ multiplex PCR, while the TCRdb copy is restricted to in-frame clones and leaves out a portion. V, J and clone size are those of that table, while D and trimming were read from the DNA. The profile shows hundreds of thousands of clones, approximately 86% of them singletons. These data originate in a study of blood T cell repertoires in COVID-19. Study background: Samples taken during acute and convalescent COVID-19 were collected in the United States, Italy and Spain. In each case, the material was cDNA or gDNA derived from T cells, B-cell-depleted T cells, or PBMCs.

CDR1 and CDR2 from the germline V gene are SGHNT and YYREEE (reference sequence). The length of the CDR3 is 15 residues. Trimming took off 3 bases at V and 0 bases at J, with 12 bases between the two ends. Sequences were obtained from peripheral blood. The V call is TRBV5-4, the J call TRBJ1-1; D ambiguous. This receptor was identified in an older woman with COVID-19, enrolled during active disease. The CDR3 is CASSSLERVNTEAFF. CDR3 in DNA: TGTGCCAGCAGCTCCCTCGAGAGAGTGAACACTGAAGCTTTCTTT.